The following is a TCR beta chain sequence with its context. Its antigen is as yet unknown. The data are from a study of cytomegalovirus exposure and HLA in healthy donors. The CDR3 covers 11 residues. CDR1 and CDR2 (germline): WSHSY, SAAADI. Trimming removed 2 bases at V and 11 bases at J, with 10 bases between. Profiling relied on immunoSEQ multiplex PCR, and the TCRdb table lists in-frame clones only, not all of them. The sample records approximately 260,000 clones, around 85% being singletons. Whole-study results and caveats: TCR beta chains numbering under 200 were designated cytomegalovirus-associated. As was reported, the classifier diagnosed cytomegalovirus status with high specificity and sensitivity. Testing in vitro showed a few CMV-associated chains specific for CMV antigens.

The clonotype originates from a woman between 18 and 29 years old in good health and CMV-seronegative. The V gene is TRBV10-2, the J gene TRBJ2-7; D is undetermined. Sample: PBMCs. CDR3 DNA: TGCGCCAGCAGTGAGGAGGCAGACGAGTACTTC. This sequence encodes CASSEEADEYF.